The rows below give T cell receptor beta chains drawn from one sample of a study of OX40 agonist ivuxolimab in advanced cancers. Sequenced by immunoSEQ multiplex PCR; TCRdb stores in-frame clones only, minus some. The data show more than 65,000 clones, over 60% seen once. The specimen comprised CD4+ or CD8+ T cells sorted from blood, sampled in a trial of the OX40 agonist ivuxolimab. These receptor sequences come from an adult with an advanced solid tumor such as melanoma, head and neck, liver or kidney cancer. Both conserved end residues are part of each CDR3. A D gene is named only where the DNA matches it firmly. Clone sizes are given selectively: once, few, many, or a class where the clone is expanded.

V	D	J	size	DNA	CDR3
TRBV27	TRBD1	TRBJ1-6	NA	TGTGCCAGCAGTCCCGGGACAGGCCTTAATTCACCCCTCCACTTT	CASSPGTGLNSPLHF
TRBV2	NA	TRBJ1-4	NA	TGTGCCAGCAGTGTCGGGGCAACTAATGAAAAACTGTTTTTT	CASSVGATNEKLFF
TRBV6-1	NA	TRBJ1-1	few	TGTGCCAGCACCAGGACAGTGAACACTGAAGCTTTCTTT	CASTRTVNTEAFF
TRBV7-8	NA	TRBJ2-7	NA	TGTGCCAGCAGCTTAGCGGGACTCAGGGCCGAGCAGTACTTC	CASSLAGLRAEQYF
TRBV6-6	TRBD1	TRBJ1-2	NA	TGTGCCAGCAGCTCAGGGGGCTCTGGCTACACCTTC	CASSSGGSGYTF
TRBV6-5	NA	TRBJ1-5	NA	TGTGCCAGCAGCAACAGGGAAAGCCAGCCCCAGCATTTT	CASSNRESQPQHF
TRBV21-1	NA	TRBJ2-7	NA	TGTGCCAGCAGCAAAGGGGCTAGGAACGTCGGGCAGTACTTC	CASSKGARNVGQYF
TRBV28	NA	TRBJ2-7	NA	TGTGCCAGCAGTTTATATCGACCCCGGGACACCGGGTTTTACGAGCAGTACTTC	CASSLYRPRDTGFYEQYF
TRBV11-2	NA	TRBJ2-7	NA	TGTGCCAGCAGCTTAGCCCCCACTCAGGAATACGAGCAGTACTTC	CASSLAPTQEYEQYF
TRBV19	TRBD2	TRBJ2-1	NA	TGTGCCAGTAGTATGATTGGGACTAGGGGCGGCTCCTACAATGAGCAGTTCTTC	CASSMIGTRGGSYNEQFF
TRBV11-2	NA	TRBJ2-3	NA	TGTGCCAGCAGCTTATACAGTGGCGGGACAGATACGCAGTATTTT	CASSLYSGGTDTQYF
TRBV6-1	NA	TRBJ2-7	NA	TGTGCCATTGATGACAGGCCTTCCTACGAGCAGTACTTC	CAIDDRPSYEQYF
TRBV19	TRBD1	TRBJ2-7	NA	TGTGCCAGTAGTCAGACACAACGACAGGGGTCGACCTACGAGCAGTACTTC	CASSQTQRQGSTYEQYF
TRBV5-1	TRBD2	TRBJ2-1	NA	TGCGCCAGCAGCCAGACTAGCGGCTCCTACAATGAGCAGTTCTTC	CASSQTSGSYNEQFF
TRBV21-1	NA	TRBJ2-1	NA	TGTGCCAGCAGCAAAGCCCCAGCGGGAGGGCCCCTAGGATACAATGAGCAGTTCTTC	CASSKAPAGGPLGYNEQFF
TRBV18	TRBD2	TRBJ2-1	NA	TGTGCCAGCTCACCGGGTAGCGGGGGGTACAATGAGCAGTTCTTC	CASSPGSGGYNEQFF
TRBV28	TRBD2	TRBJ2-3	NA	TGTGCCAGCAGTTTAAGGATCCTAGCGGGAGCTACAGATACGCAGTATTTT	CASSLRILAGATDTQYF
TRBV7-9	NA	TRBJ2-7	NA	TGTGCCAGCAGCTTATCACAGGGCCGCTCCTACGAGCAGTACTTC	CASSLSQGRSYEQYF
TRBV19	NA	TRBJ2-1	NA	TGTGCCAGTGGGAACAGAGCCCACAATGAGCAGTTCTTC	CASGNRAHNEQFF
TRBV6-5	NA	TRBJ2-7	NA	TGTGCCAGCAGTTACTCCCTCGAGCTAGCTACCTACGAGCAGTACTTC	CASSYSLELATYEQYF
TRBV6-1	NA	TRBJ2-7	NA	TGTGCCAGCAGTGAAGTCGGCTCAAAGGAGCAGTACTTC	CASSEVGSKEQYF
TRBV2	NA	TRBJ2-7	many	TGTGCCAGCAGTGGGACGGCCGGTGGGGTCTACGAGCAGTACTTC	CASSGTAGGVYEQYF
TRBV19	NA	TRBJ2-2	NA	TGTGCCAGTAGTACCCTTCTTGACACCGGGGAGCTGTTTTTT	CASSTLLDTGELFF
TRBV5-1	NA	TRBJ1-1	NA	TGCGCCAGCAGCTTGGTTCCCGGGACACCCACGGGACGGACTGAAGCTTTCTTT	CASSLVPGTPTGRTEAFF
TRBV18	TRBD2	TRBJ2-3	NA	TGTGCCAGCTCACCCGCGGGGGGAGGGCTCTCCATTACGCAGTATTTT	CASSPAGGGLSITQYF
TRBV15	NA	TRBJ1-6	NA	TGTGCCACCAGCAGAGATCAAGTTGCCAGGGCCTATAATTCACCCCTCCACTTT	CATSRDQVARAYNSPLHF
TRBV30	TRBD1	TRBJ1-2	NA	TGTGCCTGGGTGGACAGGGAAGGTGGCTACACCTTC	CAWVDREGGYTF
TRBV9	NA	TRBJ1-3	few	TGTGCCAGCAGCCTGACAGGCACCTCCGGAAACACCATATATTTT	CASSLTGTSGNTIYF
TRBV2	NA	TRBJ2-1	NA	TGTGCCAGCAGGGGCAGGGTTAATCCCAGCTCCTACAATGAGCAGTTCTTC	CASRGRVNPSSYNEQFF
TRBV5-1	NA	TRBJ2-7	NA	TGCGCCAGCAGCTTAATCGGAGAGCAGTACTTC	CASSLIGEQYF
TRBV28	TRBD1	TRBJ1-2	NA	TGTGCCAGCAGGATGGGACAGATCTATGGCTACACCTTC	CASRMGQIYGYTF
TRBV10-1	NA	TRBJ2-2	few	TGCGCCAGCAGTGGGACCAGGGACACCGGGGAGCTGTTTTTT	CASSGTRDTGELFF
TRBV11-2	NA	TRBJ2-1	NA	TGTGCCAGCAGCTCCAAGAGTCATGAGCAGTTCTTC	CASSSKSHEQFF